The rows below give T cell receptor beta chains drawn from one sample of a study of molecular identifiers for immune sequencing clone quantification. TCRdb processed the PCR reads anew with MiXCR; each CDR3 protein has one entry. The sample lists under 600,000 distinct CDR3 sequences, 20% to 25% occurring once. Sequencing used naive CD8+ T cells from blood, with Jurkat cell RNA spiked in. Receptors were obtained from a human donor in good health. Some libraries in this study had Jurkat cell RNA spiked in. Each CDR3 is given with its conserved first and last residue. Each record gives: clone size, V gene, J gene, D gene, CDR3 protein, CDR3 DNA. D genes are given only for firm matches. Size is stated for part of the rows, as once, few or many counts, or as a class when the clone is expanded.

>few|TRBV5-6|TRBJ2-1|-
CASSLSVFSSYNEQFF
TGTGCCAGCAGCTTGTCAGTCTTCAGCTCCTACAATGAGCAGTTCTTC
>many|TRBV3-1|TRBJ1-5|TRBD1
CASSQDPGGNQPQHF
TGTGCCAGCAGCCAAGACCCAGGGGGAAATCAGCCCCAGCATTTT
>many|TRBV19|TRBJ1-5|-
CASSTSTQPQHF
TGTGCCAGTAGTACTTCCACTCAGCCCCAGCATTTT
>-|TRBV6-1|TRBJ2-1|-
CASSDYGGNEQFF
TGTGCCAGCAGTGATTATGGGGGGAATGAGCAGTTCTTC
>few|TRBV9|TRBJ2-5|-
CASSVFGDLEETQYF
TGTGCCAGCAGCGTATTCGGGGATTTGGAAGAGACCCAGTACTTC
>many|TRBV12-3/TRBV12-4|TRBJ2-3|TRBD2
CASAVYSGGAEADTQYF
TGTGCCAGCGCGGTATATAGCGGGGGGGCCGAGGCAGATACGCAGTATTTT
>-|TRBV9|TRBJ1-4|TRBD1
CASSSGTAVEKLFF
TGTGCCAGCAGTTCGGGGACAGCCGTTGAAAAACTGTTTTTT
>few|TRBV19|TRBJ2-7|-
CASSILSSSYEQYF
TGTGCCAGTAGTATTCTTTCGAGCTCCTACGAGCAGTACTTC
>few|TRBV15|TRBJ2-1|TRBD2
CATSRDSSGAFMEQFF
TGTGCCACCAGCAGAGATAGTAGCGGGGCCTTCATGGAGCAGTTCTTC
>-|TRBV9|TRBJ2-7|-
CASSVGTSASSYEQYF
TGTGCCAGCAGCGTAGGTACGTCTGCTAGCTCCTACGAGCAGTACTTC
>-|TRBV5-4|TRBJ2-7|TRBD1
CASSLDSVQGVTYEQYF
TGTGCCAGCAGCTTGGATTCAGTGCAGGGGGTAACCTACGAGCAGTACTTC